This T cell receptor beta chain stems from a study of T cell responses to AZD1222 COVID-19 vaccine. Profiled with immunoSEQ multiplex PCR; TCRdb holds only in-frame clones, not every one. This sample has some 130,000 clones; approximately 84% occur once, and the top ten carry approximately 20%. The CDR3 spans 10 residues. Germline V gene sequence: CDR1 GTSNPN, CDR2 SVGIG (reference sequence). Trimming pared 4 bases from V and 5 bases from J, leaving 5 bases between. Concerning this clone: Its antigen is undetermined.

Study-level findings and limits: Repertoire collection took place solely once the T cell response had peaked. The donor cohort was predominantly white British with a female majority, and clonal diversity may have been underestimated.

The source material was peripheral blood, sampled on day 0 of AZD1222 vaccination. This sequence joins TRBV30 and TRBJ2-5; D gene uncertain. The source is an adult in good health. The CDR3 DNA sequence: TGTGCCTGGACCCGGGAGACCCAGTACTTC. Protein: CAWTRETQYF.